Sequencing of this T cell receptor beta chain was carried out in a study of radiation and T cells in renal cell carcinoma. General observations from the study: Top tumor clonotypes rose in blood 2 weeks post-radiation, then contracted. No pretreatment tumor biopsies were available for baseline clonotypes.

Germline values: CDR1 SGHTA, CDR2 FQGNSA. Unmatched junction bases numbered 7, after V lost 5 bases and J lost 7 bases. The CDR3 is 15 residues long. The repertoire was sequenced with immunoSEQ multiplex PCR; TCRdb's copy has only in-frame clones and lacks some. The sample holds 110,000 to 150,000 clones; 70% to 90% are singletons and the top ten take approximately 24%. With regard to this clone: The antigen is undetermined.

Regarding time point: baseline pretreatment blood. Treatment of the sample: 15 Gy SBRT to primary tumor, nephrectomy 4 weeks later. This renal cell carcinoma was of the clear cell type. The V and J genes are TRBV7-2 and TRBJ2-5; 13 nucleotides agree with TRBD2. This sequence was found in a woman aged 45-60 years with renal cell carcinoma. Here the sequenced sample was blood, taken from a patient whose treatment included radiotherapy and nephrectomy. The CDR3 sequence: CASSLGLAGAGTQYF. CDR3 DNA: TGTGCCAGCAGCCTCGGACTAGCGGGGGCGGGGACCCAGTACTTC.